The 18 T cell receptor beta chains below were found in one sample sequenced in a study of CD8 T cell repertoires and HIV-1 epitope variants. Data came from immunoSEQ multiplex PCR; TCRdb stores just in-frame clones and leaves some out. The table shows 2,000 to 3,000 clones, with approximately 70% occurring only once. These receptors lack a known antigen. The source material was cultured CD8+ T cells derived from PBMCs. These receptor sequences come from a male donor with HIV.

V is TRBV19 and J is TRBJ2-1, with a possible D match to TRBD2 (5 bases). This CDR3 region has 16 residues. The V and J ends lost 3 bases and 0 bases respectively, with 12 bases between them. Looked up from germline, CDR1 is LNHDA and CDR2 is SQIVND (reference sequence). For the CDR3, the DNA is TGTGCCAGTAGTATCCCGGGGTGGAGCTCCTACAATGAGCAGTTCTTC. Translating it yields CASSIPGWSSYNEQFF.

This clone is large within its sample. The chain uses TRBV28 and TRBJ2-5, with a tentative D call TRBD2 (6 bases). The germline V gene has CDR1 MDHEN and CDR2 SYDVKM. The CDR3 totals 14 residues. With 4 bases removed from V and 4 bases from J, the gap between germline ends came to 13 bases. CDR3 amino acids: CASSSPLGGETQYF. CDR3 nucleotides: TGTGCCAGCAGTTCACCCCTGGGGGGAGAGACCCAGTACTTC.

This clone has only a few counts. The chain joins TRBV9 to TRBJ2-2; perhaps D is TRBD1 or TRBD2 (7 bases each). CDR1 and CDR2 (germline): SGDLS, YYNGEE. The CDR3 consists of 14 residues. V was pared by 4 bases and J by 3 bases, with 10 bases between. CDR3 nucleotides: TGTGCCAGCAGCTCAGGGGGGGACACCGGGGAGCTGTTTTTT. This translates into CASSSGGDTGELFF.

The chain links TRBV9 to TRBJ2-2; D gene unclear. This CDR3 spans 12 amino acids. Deletions cut 7 bases from V and 3 bases from J, with 7 bases between. The germline gives CDR1 SGDLS, CDR2 YYNGEE. CDR3 in amino acids: CASGQDTGELFF. CDR3 DNA: TGTGCCAGCGGCCAAGACACCGGGGAGCTGTTTTTT.

The chain uses TRBV4-1 and TRBJ1-5; 7 nucleotides line up with TRBD1. The CDR3 has 16 amino acids. Germline CDR1 reads MGHRA; CDR2 reads YSYEKL. J was trimmed by 5 bases and V by 0 bases; bases with no gene match: 7. The CDR3 DNA sequence: TGCGCCAGCAGCCAAGAAGGGGGCAGGGCGGATCAGCCCCAGCATTTT. Its translation is CASSQEGGRADQPQHF.

The chain has TRBV6-4 and TRBJ1-6; no clear D gene. Trimming cost V 2 bases and J 5 bases, with 4 bases left between them. In germline, CDR1 is MRHNA, CDR2 SNTAGT. The CDR3 totals 13 residues. This CDR3 is CASSDGDNSPLHF. The CDR3 bases are TGTGCCAGCAGTGACGGAGATAATTCACCCCTCCACTTT.

CDR3 coding DNA: TGTGCCAGCAGCAGTCCCCACGAGTTGATCTCCTACGAGCAGTACTTC. Protein product: CASSSPHELISYEQYF. V is TRBV28 and J is TRBJ2-7, with D unclear. Germline CDR1 and CDR2: MDHEN and SYDVKM. The length of the CDR3 is 16 residues. V was shortened by 6 bases and J by 0 bases, with 18 bases between the two germline ends.

CDR3 bases: TGTGCCGGCGGACAGGGGAATCAGCCCCAGCATTTT. Translation: CAGGQGNQPQHF. The chain uses TRBV19 and TRBJ1-5, with 9 nucleotides matching TRBD1. V gave up 11 bases and J gave up 4 bases; unmatched junction bases: 3. CDR1 is LNHDA and CDR2 is SQIVND in the germline V gene (reference sequence). There are 12 residues in the CDR3.

CDR3 bases: TGTGCCAGCAGTTACTCGGGGGGCGGGGAGCTGTTTTTT. Residues: CASSYSGGGELFF. The chain uses TRBV6-5 and TRBJ2-2; D might be TRBD2 (6 bases). The CDR3 has 13 amino acids. Germline values: CDR1 MNHEY, CDR2 SVGAGI. V shed 0 bases and J shed 7 bases, with 6 bases lying between them.

CDR3 sequence reads: CASSPAEYQETQYF. The CDR3, as DNA: TGTGCCAGCAGCCCCGCCGAGTACCAAGAGACCCAGTACTTC. This chain joins TRBV5-6 and TRBJ2-5; D is ambiguous. Trimming took off 4 bases at V and 0 bases at J, with 10 bases between the two ends. This CDR3 contains 14 residues. CDR1 and CDR2 (germline): SGHDT, YYEEEE.

This chain links TRBV18 with TRBJ2-7; 10 bases are a match to TRBD1. CDR3 size: 12 residues. Germline V CDR1 and CDR2: KGHSH, LQKENI. Trimming took 6 bases from V and 4 from J; bases not matched to a gene: 0. CDR3 nucleotide sequence: TGTGCCAGCTCGGGACAGGGGTACGAGCAGTACTTC. Its protein product is CASSGQGYEQYF.

The V gene is TRBV27, the J gene TRBJ2-1, with 8 bases fitting TRBD2. Germline V gene sequence: CDR1 MNHEY, CDR2 SMNVEV (reference sequence). This CDR3 is 15 amino acids long. J gave up 0 bases and V 6 bases, and 4 bases lay outside the gene matches. The CDR3 DNA sequence: TGTGCCAGCAGGATAAGCGGGAGCTCCTACAATGAGCAGTTCTTC. Its protein product is CASRISGSSYNEQFF.

The chain combines TRBV27 with TRBJ2-7; TRBD2 matches 13 bases. Unmatched junction bases numbered 5, after V lost 3 bases and J lost 6 bases. There are 15 residues in the CDR3. Germline V gene lookup returns CDR1 MNHEY and CDR2 SMNVEV (reference sequence). CDR3 nucleotide sequence: TGTGCCAGCAGTTTCCAGACTAGCGGGGGGTCCGAGCAGTACTTC. This gives the protein CASSFQTSGGSEQYF.

This clone was detected a few times. CDR3 loop: CASSLTGMDFYNEQFF. CDR3 nucleotide sequence: TGTGCCAGCAGCTTGACAGGGATGGACTTCTACAATGAGCAGTTCTTC. The gene calls are TRBV7-9 and TRBJ2-1; 7 bases match TRBD1. CDR3 length equals 16 residues. CDR1 SEHNR and CDR2 FQNEAQ come from the germline V gene (reference sequence). The V segment lost 3 bases and the J segment 3 bases; nucleotides outside the gene matches: 8.

The V and J genes are TRBV4-2 and TRBJ1-4; the D gene is possibly TRBD1 (5 bases). V gave up 1 base and J gave up 12 bases, with 12 bases separating them. CDR3 length equals 13 residues. Germline loops: CDR1 LGHNA, CDR2 YNFKEQ. CDR3 protein: CASSQGSQEELFF. As DNA, the CDR3 is TGTGCCAGCAGCCAAGGATCACAGGAGGAACTGTTTTTT.

This chain uses TRBV13 with TRBJ1-1; no firm D call. Germline assignment: CDR1 PRHDT and CDR2 FYEKMQ (reference sequence). V gave up 2 bases and J gave up 1 base, with 8 bases separating them. The CDR3 extends over 14 amino acids. CDR3 DNA sequence: TGTGCCAGCAGCTTATTAGGTACGAACACTGAAGCTTTCTTT. Translation gives CASSLLGTNTEAFF.

In its sample, this clone was seen once. This sequence joins TRBV13 and TRBJ2-7, with D possibly matching TRBD1 (6 bases). Trimming took 5 bases from V and 1 from J, leaving 12 bases between them. The CDR3 contains 14 residues. The germline CDR1 and CDR2 sequences are PRHDT and FYEKMQ (reference sequence). The CDR3 loop is CASSLRGQSYEQYF. DNA of the CDR3: TGTGCCAGCAGCCTACGAGGACAGTCCTACGAGCAGTACTTC.

J is TRBJ2-1 and V is TRBV29-1; 9 bases match TRBD1. The CDR3 length is 13 residues. Germline values: CDR1 SQVTM, CDR2 ANQGSEA. With 6 bases clipped from V and 14 bases from J, the junction kept 14 bases outside the gene matches. The CDR3 loop is CSVIGQGLWEKFF. Here the CDR3 DNA reads TGCAGCGTGATAGGACAGGGGCTTTGGGAAAAGTTCTTC.